Only one count was recorded for the clone carrying this T cell receptor beta chain. Its target is unknown. These data come from a study of blood T cells in healthy people across ages. Study-wide context: In model experiments, template switching was able to capture about one barcoded beta molecule for every two T cells that were present.

Broader study findings: A conclusive naive versus antigen-experienced comparison was prevented by the unsorted PBMCs. The long-lived group displayed more naive CD4+ cells, plus higher diversity, than the aged donors did.

V was pared by 4 bases and J by 5 bases, with 4 bases of the junction left unmatched. This CDR3 comprises 15 residues. CDR1 and CDR2 from the germline V gene are MDHEN and SYDVKM. The authors ran a second PCR of roughly 7 to 11 cycles using a sample-barcoded 5' primer and a J-beta primer mix. A template-switch adaptor with 12 random nucleotides tagged each cDNA molecule. TCRdb processed the 5' RACE reads anew with MiXCR; each CDR3 protein has one entry. The data show 550,000 to 750,000 distinct CDR3 sequences, with 20% to 25% seen just once and approximately 3.6% held by the top ten. The chain recombines TRBV28 with TRBJ2-1, with 11 bases lining up with TRBD2. The receptor comes from a man aged 65-85 years in good health. The sample comprised blood. The CDR3 bases are TGTGCCAGCAGTTCGGCGGGACTAGCGGACAATGAGCAGTTCTTC. It translates to CASSSAGLADNEQFF. The full variable domain, rest sourced from reference TRBV28 and TRBJ2-1, is DVKVTQSSRYLVKRTGEKVFLECVQDMDHENMFWYRQDPGLGLRLIYFSYDVKMKEKGDIPEGYSVSREKKERFSLILESASTNQTSMYLCASSSAGLADNEQFFGPGTRLTVL.